Described below is a single TCR beta chain sequence and its context. Its antigen remains unknown. This entry is derived from a study of vaccination and CD4 T cells after COVID-19. Study as a whole: Convalescent cases consisted of six males and four females, of whom two were Hispanic.

The Oncomine TCR Beta short-read assay generated sequence data from the DNA of cultured CD4+ T cells. It was from cultured CD4+ T cells that genomic DNA was extracted. Each CDR3 protein gets one entry after TCRdb re-called the PCR reads with MiXCR. The sample gives some 5,400 distinct CDR3 sequences, 35% to 50% of which show up once; about 31% is in the top ten. CDR3 length: 15 amino acids. V was pared by 5 bases and J by 7 bases, with 14 bases of the junction left unmatched. The germline V gene has CDR1 DFQATT and CDR2 SNEGSKA (reference sequence). Treatment defined: roughly ten-day PBMC culture with coronavirus spike peptide pools or control peptides (ViraFEST assay).

The chain links TRBV20-1 to TRBJ2-7, with 10 bases lining up with TRBD1. This clonotype was obtained from a human donor who had recovered from COVID-19. Sequencing was done on a sample of CD4+ T cells from blood, cultured in vitro. The CDR3 DNA reads TGCAGTGCTGGCTATACCGGGACAGGGGAGATGGAGCAGTACTTC. Encoded protein: CSAGYTGTGEMEQYF.